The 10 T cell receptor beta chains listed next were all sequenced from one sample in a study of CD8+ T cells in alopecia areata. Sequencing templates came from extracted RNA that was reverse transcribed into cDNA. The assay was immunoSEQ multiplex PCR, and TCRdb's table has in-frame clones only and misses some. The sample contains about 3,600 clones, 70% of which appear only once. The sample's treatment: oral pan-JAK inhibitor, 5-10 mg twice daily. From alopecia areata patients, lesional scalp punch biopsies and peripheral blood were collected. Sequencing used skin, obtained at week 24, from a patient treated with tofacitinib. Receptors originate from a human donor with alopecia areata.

CDR3 residues: CASSICRTYNEQFF. CDR3 nucleotide sequence: TGTGCCAGCAGCATCTGCAGAACCTACAATGAGCAGTTCTTC. This rearrangement joins TRBV21-1 to TRBJ2-1; the table's TRBD1 call for D was not verified on the DNA. TRBV21-1 is a pseudogene segment. The CDR3 runs to 14 residues.

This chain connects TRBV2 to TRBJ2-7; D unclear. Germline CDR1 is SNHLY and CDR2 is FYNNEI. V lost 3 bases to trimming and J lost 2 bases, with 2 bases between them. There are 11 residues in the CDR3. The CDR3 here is CASSEPYEQYF. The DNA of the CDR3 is TGTGCCAGCAGTGAGCCCTACGAGCAGTACTTC.

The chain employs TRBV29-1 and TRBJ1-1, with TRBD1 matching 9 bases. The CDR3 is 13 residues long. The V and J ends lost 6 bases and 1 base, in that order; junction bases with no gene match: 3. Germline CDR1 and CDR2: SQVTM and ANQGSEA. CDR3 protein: CSVWTGANTEAFF. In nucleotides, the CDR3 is TGCAGCGTATGGACAGGGGCGAACACTGAAGCTTTCTTT.

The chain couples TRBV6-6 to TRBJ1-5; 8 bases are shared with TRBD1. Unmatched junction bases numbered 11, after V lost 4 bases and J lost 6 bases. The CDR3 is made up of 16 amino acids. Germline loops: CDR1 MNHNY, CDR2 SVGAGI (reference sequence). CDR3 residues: CASSSTGQGLGQPQHF. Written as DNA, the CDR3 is TGTGCCAGCAGTTCGACTGGACAGGGTTTAGGTCAGCCCCAGCATTTT.

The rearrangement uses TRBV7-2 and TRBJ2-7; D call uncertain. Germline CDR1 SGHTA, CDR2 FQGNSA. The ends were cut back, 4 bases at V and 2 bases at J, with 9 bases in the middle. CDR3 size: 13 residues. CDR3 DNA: TGTGCCAGCAGCTCCACCACCGCCTACGAGCAGTACTTC. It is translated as CASSSTTAYEQYF.

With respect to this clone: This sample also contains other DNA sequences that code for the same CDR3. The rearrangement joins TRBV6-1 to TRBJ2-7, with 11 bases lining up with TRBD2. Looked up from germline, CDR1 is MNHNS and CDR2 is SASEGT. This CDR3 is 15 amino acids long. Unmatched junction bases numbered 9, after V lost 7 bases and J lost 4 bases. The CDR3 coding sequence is TGTGCCAGCAATAGTCTAGCGGGGGGAATTTACGAGCAGTACTTC. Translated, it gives CASNSLAGGIYEQYF.

This CDR3 is CASSELSWTRQETQYF. The CDR3 nucleotides are TGTGCCAGCAGCGAGTTATCTTGGACTAGACAAGAGACCCAGTACTTC. The rearrangement uses TRBV5-8 and TRBJ2-5, with 7 bases fitting TRBD2. The CDR3 has 16 amino acids. Per the germline V gene, CDR1 is SGHTS and CDR2 is YDEGEE. With 4 bases clipped from V and 2 bases from J, the junction kept 11 bases outside the gene matches. Looking up the rest from reference TRBV5-8 and TRBJ2-5 gives the full variable domain: EAGVTQSPTHLIKTRGQQATLRCSPISGHTSVYWYQQALGLGLQFLLWYDEGEERNRGNFPPRFSGRQFPNYSSELNVNALELEDSALYLCASSELSWTRQETQYFGPGTRLLVL.

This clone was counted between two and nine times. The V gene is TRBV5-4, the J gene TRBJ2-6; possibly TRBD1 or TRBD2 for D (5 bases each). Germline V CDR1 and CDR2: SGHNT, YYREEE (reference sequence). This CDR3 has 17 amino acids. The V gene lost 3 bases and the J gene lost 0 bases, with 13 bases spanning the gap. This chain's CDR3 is CASSSNRGDSGANVLTF. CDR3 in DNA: TGTGCCAGCAGCTCCAATCGAGGGGACTCTGGGGCCAACGTCCTGACTTTC.

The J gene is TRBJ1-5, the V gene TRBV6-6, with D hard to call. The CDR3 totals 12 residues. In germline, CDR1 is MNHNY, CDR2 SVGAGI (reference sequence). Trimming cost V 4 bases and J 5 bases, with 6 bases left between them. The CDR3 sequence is CASSFSDQPQHF. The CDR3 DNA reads TGTGCCAGCAGTTTCTCTGATCAGCCCCAGCATTTT.

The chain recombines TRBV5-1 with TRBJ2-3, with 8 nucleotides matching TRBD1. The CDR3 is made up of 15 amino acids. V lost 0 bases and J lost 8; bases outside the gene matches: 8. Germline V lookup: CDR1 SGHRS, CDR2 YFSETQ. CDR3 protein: CASSLDFGQGATQYF. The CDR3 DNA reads TGCGCCAGCAGCTTGGACTTTGGACAGGGAGCTACGCAGTATTTT.